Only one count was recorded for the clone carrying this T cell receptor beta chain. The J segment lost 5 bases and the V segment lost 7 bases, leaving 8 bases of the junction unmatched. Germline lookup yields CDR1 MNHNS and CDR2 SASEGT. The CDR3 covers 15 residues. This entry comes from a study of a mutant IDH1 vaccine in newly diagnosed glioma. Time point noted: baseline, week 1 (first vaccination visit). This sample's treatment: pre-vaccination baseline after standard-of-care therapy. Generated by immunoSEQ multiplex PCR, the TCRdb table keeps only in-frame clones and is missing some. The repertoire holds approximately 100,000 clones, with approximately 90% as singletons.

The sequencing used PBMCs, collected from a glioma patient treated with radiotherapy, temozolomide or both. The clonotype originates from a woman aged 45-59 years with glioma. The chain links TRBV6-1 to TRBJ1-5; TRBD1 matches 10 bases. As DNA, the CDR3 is TGTGCCAGCATTCTCCGGGACAGGGGTGATCAGCCCCAGCATTTT. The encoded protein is CASILRDRGDQPQHF.